Each of the 30 T cell receptor beta chains below was sequenced from the same sample in a study of cytomegalovirus exposure and HLA in healthy donors. Primers for the PCR totalled 60 Vbeta and 13 Jbeta. Some clones are missing from TCRdb's copy, which holds only in-frame ones; the method was immunoSEQ multiplex PCR. Altogether about 140,000 clones are present, roughly 80% being singletons, with the ten largest covering 3.5% to 5.5%. The material sequenced was PBMCs. The receptors here all came from a woman in her forties in good health and CMV-seropositive.

The chain recombines TRBV6-5 with TRBJ1-5; D gene unclear. Germline CDR1 is MNHEY and CDR2 is SVGAGI. V was cut by 6 bases and J by 6 bases, with 12 bases left in between. The CDR3 is 13 residues long. CDR3 loop: CASSYDIGQPQHF. The CDR3 nucleotides read TGTGCCAGCAGCTACGACATCGGTCAGCCCCAGCATTTT.

This chain links TRBV10-1 with TRBJ2-3; 10 nucleotides line up with TRBD1. J lost 5 bases, V lost 0 bases, and 5 bases had no gene match. CDR1 is WNHNN, CDR2 SYGVQD, per germline (reference sequence). The CDR3 spans 16 residues. DNA for the CDR3: TGCGCCAGCAGTGAGTCGTGGACAGGGGGGGGAGATACGCAGTATTTT. Translating it yields CASSESWTGGGDTQYF.

In its sample, this clone was seen once. The chain has TRBV7-9 and TRBJ1-1, with 7 positions matching TRBD1. The germline CDR1 and CDR2 sequences are SEHNR and FQNEAQ (reference sequence). The V segment lost 5 bases and the J segment 2 bases; nucleotides outside the gene matches: 5. The CDR3 is 14 amino acids. In DNA form, the CDR3 reads TGTGCCAGCAGCGGGCAGGGGGTTAACACTGAAGCTTTCTTT. Encoded protein: CASSGQGVNTEAFF.

The table lists this clone with a count of one. The chain is built from TRBV29-1 and TRBJ2-2; TRBD1 aligns across 10 bases. Losses at the gene ends were 7 bases for V and 2 bases for J; bases not matched to a gene: 4. The CDR3 runs 14 residues. The germline V gene has CDR1 SQVTM and CDR2 ANQGSEA. CDR3 sequence: CSGGQGVNTGELFF. In DNA form, the CDR3 reads TGCAGCGGCGGACAGGGGGTAAACACCGGGGAGCTGTTTTTT.

The J gene is TRBJ2-7, the V gene TRBV7-2; 7 nucleotides align to TRBD2. From germline, CDR1 is SGHTA and CDR2 FQGNSA. Trimming at V came to 5 bases and at J to 1 base, leaving 8 bases not matched to a gene. This CDR3 region has 15 residues. Written as DNA, the CDR3 is TGTGCCAGCAGCCCCCAGACTAGCTGGTCCTACGAGCAGTACTTC. Encoded protein: CASSPQTSWSYEQYF.

This sequence joins TRBV27 and TRBJ2-7; possibly TRBD1 for D (5 bases). Trimming stripped 10 bases from V and 1 base from J, with 20 bases between. Germline V gene sequence: CDR1 MNHEY, CDR2 SMNVEV (reference sequence). The CDR3 is 15 residues long. The CDR3 loop reads CATAPGPAKSYEQYF. CDR3 sequence (DNA): TGTGCCACCGCCCCAGGGCCAGCGAAGTCCTACGAGCAGTACTTC.

CDR3 sequence: CASSAPSGRAGEQFF. The CDR3 DNA reads TGTGCCAGCAGCGCGCCTAGCGGGAGGGCCGGGGAGCAGTTCTTC. This chain connects TRBV9 to TRBJ2-1; TRBD2 agrees at 12 bases. Germline-derived CDR1 and CDR2 are SGDLS and YYNGEE. The V and J ends lost 3 bases and 10 bases, in that order; junction bases with no gene match: 8. The length of the CDR3 is 15 residues. The complete variable domain, with remaining parts taken from reference TRBV9 and TRBJ2-1, reads DSGVTQTPKHLITATGQRVTLRCSPRSGDLSVYWYQQSLDQGLQFLIQYYNGEERAKGNILERFSAQQFPDLHSELNLSSLELGDSALYFCASSAPSGRAGEQFFGPGTRLTVL.

The sample holds a few counts of this clone. V gene TRBV19 combines with J gene TRBJ2-2; 9 bases fit TRBD2. This CDR3 comprises 14 residues. J gave up 6 bases and V 5 bases, and 4 bases lay outside the gene matches. Per the germline V gene, CDR1 is LNHDA and CDR2 is SQIVND (reference sequence). CDR3: CASSLAGGPGELFF. The CDR3 DNA reads TGTGCCAGTAGTCTGGCGGGAGGGCCCGGGGAGCTGTTTTTT.

The gene calls are TRBV28 and TRBJ1-5; no clear D gene. CDR1 MDHEN and CDR2 SYDVKM come from the germline V gene. The CDR3 is made up of 17 amino acids. Trimming stripped 5 bases from V and 3 bases from J, with 20 bases between. CDR3 DNA sequence: TGTGCCAGCAGTCCCATGACCGGAGTACACTCCAATCAGCCCCAGCATTTT. This encodes CASSPMTGVHSNQPQHF.

Only one count was recorded for this clone. The chain combines TRBV9 with TRBJ1-2; D is possibly TRBD1 (6 bases). The V end lost 0 bases, the J end lost 5 bases, and 11 bases lay between the germline ends. CDR1 is SGDLS, CDR2 YYNGEE, per germline. This CDR3 contains 14 residues. This CDR3 is CASSVGGGRYGYTF. Written as DNA, the CDR3 is TGTGCCAGCAGCGTAGGGGGGGGCAGATATGGCTACACCTTC.

V usage is TRBV7-2 and J usage is TRBJ2-7, with a tentative D call TRBD2 (6 bases). Germline V lookup: CDR1 SGHTA, CDR2 FQGNSA. This CDR3 comprises 14 residues. Deletions cut 4 bases from V and 5 bases from J, with 15 bases between. This CDR3 is CASSSGTAPNEQYF. In DNA, the CDR3 is TGTGCCAGCAGCTCTGGGACTGCACCTAACGAGCAGTACTTC.

The rearrangement uses TRBV6-5 and TRBJ1-1; D call uncertain. Germline assignment: CDR1 MNHEY and CDR2 SVGAGI. The V gene lost 3 bases and the J gene lost 0 bases, with 5 bases spanning the gap. The CDR3 contains 13 residues. In DNA form, the CDR3 reads TGTGCCAGCAGTTATAGCATGAACACTGAAGCTTTCTTT. Its protein product is CASSYSMNTEAFF.

The V and J genes are TRBV28 and TRBJ2-3; possibly TRBD2 for D (6 bases). The CDR3 consists of 13 residues. V gave up 5 bases and J gave up 7 bases, with 13 bases separating them. From germline, CDR1 is MDHEN and CDR2 SYDVKM. Here the CDR3 reads CASSLGGGNTQYF. In nucleotides, the CDR3 is TGTGCCAGCAGTCTAGGTGGGGGGAATACGCAGTATTTT. Full variable domain (rest looked up from reference TRBV28 and TRBJ2-3): DVKVTQSSRYLVKRTGEKVFLECVQDMDHENMFWYRQDPGLGLRLIYFSYDVKMKEKGDIPEGYSVSREKKERFSLILESASTNQTSMYLCASSLGGGNTQYFGPGTRLTVL.

The chain has TRBV7-2 and TRBJ2-4, with 8 positions matching TRBD2. The CDR3 contains 13 residues. Germline values: CDR1 SGHTA, CDR2 FQGNSA. After removal of 3 bases from V and 8 bases from J, the junction contained 3 bases not matched to a gene. The CDR3 nucleotides are TGTGCCAGCAGCTTCGGGGGGGCTGACATTCAGTACTTC. Translated, it gives CASSFGGADIQYF.

This chain uses TRBV5-4 with TRBJ2-7, with TRBD2 matching over 14 bases. CDR3 length equals 16 residues. J was trimmed by 6 bases and V by 3 bases; bases with no gene match: 8. Germline-derived CDR1 and CDR2 are SGHNT and YYREEE (reference sequence). The DNA of the CDR3 is TGTGCCAGCAGCTCCCGACGGACTAGCGGGAGGAGCGAGCAGTACTTC. It encodes CASSSRRTSGRSEQYF.

The chain uses TRBV30 and TRBJ1-6; 9 bases line up with TRBD1. V dropped 3 bases and J dropped 4; count of bases not matched to a gene: 7. The CDR3 has 16 residues. Germline V lookup: CDR1 GTSNPN, CDR2 SVGIG (reference sequence). CDR3 coding DNA: TGTGCCTGGAGGGGGACAGGGAGGGCTTATAATTCACCCCTCCACTTT. Its protein product is CAWRGTGRAYNSPLHF.

V and J are TRBV4-3 and TRBJ2-1; D unresolved. The V and J ends lost 5 bases and 2 bases respectively, with 10 bases between them. The CDR3 has 14 amino acids. CDR1 and CDR2 (germline): LGHNA, YSLEER. CDR3 DNA sequence: TGCGCCAGCAGCAGCGACCAGACCTACAATGAGCAGTTCTTC. It encodes CASSSDQTYNEQFF.

This clone was detected only once. V gene TRBV27 combines with J gene TRBJ2-5; TRBD2 is a possible D gene (6 bases). The CDR3 has 15 residues. Germline CDR1 is MNHEY and CDR2 is SMNVEV (reference sequence). The V and J ends lost 5 bases and 7 bases respectively, with 20 bases between them. Here the CDR3 reads CASSPTGTWSGTQYF. The DNA of the CDR3 is TGTGCCAGCAGTCCCACCGGGACTTGGAGTGGGACCCAGTACTTC.

This chain uses TRBV6-5 with TRBJ2-5; D is possibly TRBD2 (5 bases). The CDR3 is 11 residues long. Trimming removed 5 bases at V and 5 bases at J, with 6 bases between. Germline CDR1 MNHEY, CDR2 SVGAGI. The CDR3, as DNA: TGTGCCAGCAGTCGAGGGGAGACCCAGTACTTC. Protein sequence: CASSRGETQYF.

V gene TRBV7-9 combines with J gene TRBJ1-4; tentatively, D is TRBD1 (5 bases). Germline V gives CDR1 SEHNR, CDR2 FQNEAQ (reference sequence). Trimming pared 3 bases from V and 8 bases from J, leaving 13 bases between. The CDR3 runs to 14 residues. CDR3 nucleotide sequence: TGTGCCAGCAGCTTCGGGGGAATTGGAGAAAAACTGTTTTTT. This codes for CASSFGGIGEKLFF.

The V gene is TRBV5-1, the J gene TRBJ2-7; 14 nucleotides align to TRBD2. J gave up 6 bases and V 3 bases, and 5 bases lay outside the gene matches. This CDR3 region has 15 residues. The germline V gene encodes CDR1 SGHRS and CDR2 YFSETQ. The CDR3 reads CASSWGTSGSGEQYF. The CDR3 DNA is TGCGCCAGCAGCTGGGGGACTAGCGGGAGCGGCGAGCAGTACTTC.

This clone occurred a few times. The chain uses TRBV6-1 and TRBJ2-7, with a weak D call TRBD2 (6 bases). CDR3 length: 11 amino acids. Germline CDR1 reads MNHNS; CDR2 reads SASEGT. The V and J ends lost 7 bases and 3 bases respectively, with 7 bases between them. The CDR3 sequence: CASMGGYEQYF. The CDR3 DNA reads as TGTGCCAGCATGGGGGGCTACGAGCAGTACTTC.

The chain has TRBV7-3 and TRBJ2-1, with 7 nucleotides matching TRBD2. The junction had 14 bases not matched to a gene; V was cut back by 5 bases and J by 4 bases. The CDR3 spans 17 residues. From germline, CDR1 is SGHTA and CDR2 FQGTGA. The CDR3 loop reads CASSREVGLGIYNEQFF. The DNA of the CDR3 is TGTGCCAGCAGCCGGGAGGTGGGGCTCGGGATATACAATGAGCAGTTCTTC.

This clone was seen only a few times. V is TRBV6-5 and J is TRBJ2-7; the D gene is possibly TRBD2 (6 bases). V lost 6 bases and J lost 5, with 8 bases in between. CDR1 is MNHEY, CDR2 SVGAGI, per germline. This CDR3 region has 11 residues. The CDR3 bases are TGTGCCAGCAGGGAGGGTGACGAGCAGTACTTC. Its protein product is CASREGDEQYF.

This clone was seen a few times. Additional DNA sequences in this sample encode the identical CDR3. The V call is TRBV9, the J call TRBJ2-4; D is possibly TRBD1 (7 bases). Deletions cut 0 bases from V and 1 base from J, with 11 bases between. There are 16 residues in the CDR3. In germline, CDR1 is SGDLS, CDR2 YYNGEE. The CDR3 region is CASSVASGGAKNIQYF. CDR3 in DNA: TGTGCCAGCAGCGTAGCCTCAGGGGGGGCCAAAAACATTCAGTACTTC.

In this sample, this clone turned up once. This rearrangement joins TRBV21-1 to TRBJ2-1; the table's D call TRBD2 went unverified against the DNA. TRBV21-1 is designated a pseudogene. CDR3 size: 16 residues. Here the CDR3 DNA reads TGTGCCAGCAGCAAAGAGGGGGGGGTGAGGGACAATGAGCAGTTCTTC. This encodes CASSKEGGVRDNEQFF.

V is TRBV19 and J is TRBJ2-3, with 7 bases fitting TRBD2. The CDR3 consists of 19 residues. V lost 7 bases, J lost 1 base, and 20 bases stayed unmatched. Germline V gives CDR1 LNHDA, CDR2 SQIVND (reference sequence). DNA for the CDR3: TGTGCCAGTACCACGGCCGGCGGGGGTCCTCTTAGGGGCACAGATACGCAGTATTTT. This sequence encodes CASTTAGGGPLRGTDTQYF.

The chain couples TRBV5-4 to TRBJ2-7, with D perhaps TRBD1 (6 bases). Trimming stripped 0 bases from V and 5 bases from J, with 9 bases between. Germline V lookup: CDR1 SGHNT, CDR2 YYREEE (reference sequence). The CDR3 has 13 residues. The CDR3 DNA reads TGTGCCAGCAGCTTGGGGACAGACGACGAGCAGTACTTC. This sequence encodes CASSLGTDDEQYF.

The chain links TRBV7-2 to TRBJ1-2; possibly TRBD1 for D (6 bases). CDR1 SGHTA and CDR2 FQGNSA come from the germline V gene. Trimming removed 5 bases at V and 1 base at J, with 26 bases between. CDR3 size: 19 residues. This CDR3 reads CASSLSGPGHRWGNYGYTF. CDR3 bases: TGTGCCAGCAGCCTAAGTGGTCCGGGACACAGGTGGGGTAACTATGGCTACACCTTC.

This clone has just a few counts. This chain links TRBV5-8 with TRBJ1-1, with a weak D call TRBD1 (6 bases). The CDR3 covers 10 residues. Germline V gene lookup returns CDR1 SGHTS and CDR2 YDEGEE. V was shortened by 4 bases and J by 12 bases, with 10 bases between the two germline ends. CDR3 sequence: CASSKQGTFF. The DNA for the CDR3 is TGTGCCAGCAGCAAACAGGGAACTTTCTTT.